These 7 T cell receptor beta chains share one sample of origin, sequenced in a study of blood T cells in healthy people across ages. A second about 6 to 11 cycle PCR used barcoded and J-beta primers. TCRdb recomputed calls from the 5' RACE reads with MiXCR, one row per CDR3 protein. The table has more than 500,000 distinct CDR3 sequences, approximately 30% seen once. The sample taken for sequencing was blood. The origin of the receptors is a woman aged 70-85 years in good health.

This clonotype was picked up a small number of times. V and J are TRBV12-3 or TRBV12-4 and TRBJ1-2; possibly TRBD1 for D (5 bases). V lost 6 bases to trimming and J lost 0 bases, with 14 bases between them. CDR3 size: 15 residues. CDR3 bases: TGTGCCAGCAGCCCTGGGACTGACGCTAACTATGGCTACACCTTC. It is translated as CASSPGTDANYGYTF.

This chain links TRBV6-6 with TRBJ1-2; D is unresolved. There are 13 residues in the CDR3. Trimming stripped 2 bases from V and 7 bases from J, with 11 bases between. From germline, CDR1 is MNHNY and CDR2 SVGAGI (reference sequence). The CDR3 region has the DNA TGTGCCAGCAGTTACGGTCTGGGCGGTGGCTACACCTTC. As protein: CASSYGLGGGYTF.

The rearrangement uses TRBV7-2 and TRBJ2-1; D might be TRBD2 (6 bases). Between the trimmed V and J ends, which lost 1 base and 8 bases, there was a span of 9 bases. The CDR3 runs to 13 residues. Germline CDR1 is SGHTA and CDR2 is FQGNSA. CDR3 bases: TGTGCCAGCAGCTTAGATCGGGAGTATGAGCAGTTCTTC. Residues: CASSLDREYEQFF.

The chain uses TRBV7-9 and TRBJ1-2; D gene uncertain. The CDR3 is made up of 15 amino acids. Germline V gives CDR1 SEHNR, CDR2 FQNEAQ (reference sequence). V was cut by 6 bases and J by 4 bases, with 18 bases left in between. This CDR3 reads CASRPSGQASYGYTF. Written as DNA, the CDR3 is TGTGCCAGCAGGCCTAGCGGGCAGGCAAGCTATGGCTACACCTTC. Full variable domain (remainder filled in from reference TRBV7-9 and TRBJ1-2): DTGVSQNPRHKITKRGQNVTFRCDPISEHNRLYWYRQTLGQGPEFLTYFQNEAQLEKSRLLSDRFSAERPKGSFSTLEIQRTEQGDSAMYLCASRPSGQASYGYTFGSGTRLTVV.

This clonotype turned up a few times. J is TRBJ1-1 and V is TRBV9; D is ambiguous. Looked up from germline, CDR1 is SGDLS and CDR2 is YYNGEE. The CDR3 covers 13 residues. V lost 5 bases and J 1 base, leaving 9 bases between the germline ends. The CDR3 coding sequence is TGTGCCAGCAGTGTCGACTGGAACACTGAAGCTTTCTTT. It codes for CASSVDWNTEAFF.

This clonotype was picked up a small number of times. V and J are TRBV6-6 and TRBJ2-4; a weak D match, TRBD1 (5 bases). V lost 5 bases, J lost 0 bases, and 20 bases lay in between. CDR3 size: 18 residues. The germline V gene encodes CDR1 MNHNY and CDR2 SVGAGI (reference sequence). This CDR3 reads CASSPTDSLLLAKNIQYF. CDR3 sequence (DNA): TGTGCCAGCAGTCCGACAGACTCTCTTCTTCTAGCCAAAAACATTCAGTACTTC.

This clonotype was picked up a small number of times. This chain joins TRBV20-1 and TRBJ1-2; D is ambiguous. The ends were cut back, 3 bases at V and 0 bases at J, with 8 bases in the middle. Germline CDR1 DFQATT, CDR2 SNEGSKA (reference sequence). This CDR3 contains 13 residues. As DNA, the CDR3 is TGCAGTGCTAGTACAGTAGCTAACTATGGCTACACCTTC. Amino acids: CSASTVANYGYTF.